This TCR beta chain emerged from a study of T cell responses to AZD1222 COVID-19 vaccine. Whole-study results and caveats: The sample set comprised mostly white British donors with more females, and clonal diversity was possibly underestimated.

Regarding this clone: The target antigen is unknown.

Sequenced by immunoSEQ multiplex PCR; TCRdb stores in-frame clones only, minus some. There are 90,000 to 150,000 clones in the sample; just under 90% occur only once, and less than 4.5% lies in the top ten. V was shortened by 3 bases and J by 4 bases, with 15 bases between the two germline ends. Germline V gene data show CDR1 as MNHNS and CDR2 as SASEGT. There are 15 residues in the CDR3. This clonotype was sampled from an adult in good health. The chain employs TRBV6-1 and TRBJ1-2; D is uncertain. The sequencing here drew on peripheral blood, taken on day 0 of AZD1222 vaccination. The CDR3 here is CASSESNGFSYGYTF. In DNA, the CDR3 is TGTGCCAGCAGTGAGAGTAATGGGTTTAGCTATGGCTACACCTTC.